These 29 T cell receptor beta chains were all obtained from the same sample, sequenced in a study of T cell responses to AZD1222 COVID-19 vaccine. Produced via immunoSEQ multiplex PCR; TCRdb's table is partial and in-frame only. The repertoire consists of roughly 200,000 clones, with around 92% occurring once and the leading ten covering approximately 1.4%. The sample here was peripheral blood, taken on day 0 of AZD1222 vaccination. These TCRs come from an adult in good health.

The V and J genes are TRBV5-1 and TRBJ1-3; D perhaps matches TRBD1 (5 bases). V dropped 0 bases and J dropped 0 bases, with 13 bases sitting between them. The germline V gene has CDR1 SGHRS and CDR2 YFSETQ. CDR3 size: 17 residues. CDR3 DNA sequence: TGCGCCAGCAGCTTGGTTGGGGGTGACTTCTCTGGAAACACCATATATTTT. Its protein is CASSLVGGDFSGNTIYF.

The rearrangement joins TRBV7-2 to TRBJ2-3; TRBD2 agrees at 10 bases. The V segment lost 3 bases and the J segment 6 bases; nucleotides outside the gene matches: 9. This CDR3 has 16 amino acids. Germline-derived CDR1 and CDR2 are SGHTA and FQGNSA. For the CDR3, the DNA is TGTGCCAGCAGCTTTAGGCCTAGCGGGGGAGCCGATACGCAGTATTTT. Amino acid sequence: CASSFRPSGGADTQYF. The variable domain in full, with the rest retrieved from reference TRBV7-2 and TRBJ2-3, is GAGVSQSPSNKVTEKGKDVELRCDPISGHTALYWYRQSLGQGLEFLIYFQGNSAPDKSGLPSDRFSAERTGGSVSTLTIQRTQQEDSAVYLCASSFRPSGGADTQYFGPGTRLTVL.

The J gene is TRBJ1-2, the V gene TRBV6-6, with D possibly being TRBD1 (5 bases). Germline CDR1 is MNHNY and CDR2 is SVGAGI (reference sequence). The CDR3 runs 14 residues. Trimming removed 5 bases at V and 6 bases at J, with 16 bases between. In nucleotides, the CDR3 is TGTGCCAGCAGTCAAAACCGGGACGGCAATGGCTACACCTTC. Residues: CASSQNRDGNGYTF.

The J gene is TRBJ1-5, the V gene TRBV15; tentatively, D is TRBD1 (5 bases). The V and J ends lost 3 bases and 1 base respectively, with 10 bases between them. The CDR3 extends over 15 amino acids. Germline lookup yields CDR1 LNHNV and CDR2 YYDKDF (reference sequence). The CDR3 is CATSRRDGSNQPQHF. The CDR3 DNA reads TGTGCCACCAGCAGGAGGGACGGCAGCAATCAGCCCCAGCATTTT.

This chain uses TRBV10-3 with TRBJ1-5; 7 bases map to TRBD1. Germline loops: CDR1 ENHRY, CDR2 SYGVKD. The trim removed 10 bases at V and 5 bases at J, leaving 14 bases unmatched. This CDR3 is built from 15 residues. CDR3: CATTEGQIFDQPQHF. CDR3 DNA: TGTGCCACCACTGAGGGACAGATCTTCGATCAGCCCCAGCATTTT.

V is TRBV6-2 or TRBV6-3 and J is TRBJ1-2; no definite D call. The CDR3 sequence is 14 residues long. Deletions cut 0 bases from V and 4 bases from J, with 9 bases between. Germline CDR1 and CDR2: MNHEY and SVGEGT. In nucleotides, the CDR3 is TGTGCCAGCAGTTACTCGAGCGGATTCTATGGCTACACCTTC. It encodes CASSYSSGFYGYTF.

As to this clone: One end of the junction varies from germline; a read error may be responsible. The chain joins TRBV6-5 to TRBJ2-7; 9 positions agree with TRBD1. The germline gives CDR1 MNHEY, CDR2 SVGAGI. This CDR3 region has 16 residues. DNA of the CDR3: TGTGCCAGCAGTCACTCAAGCAGGACAGGGGCCCACGAGCAGTACTTC. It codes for CASSHSSRTGAHEQYF.

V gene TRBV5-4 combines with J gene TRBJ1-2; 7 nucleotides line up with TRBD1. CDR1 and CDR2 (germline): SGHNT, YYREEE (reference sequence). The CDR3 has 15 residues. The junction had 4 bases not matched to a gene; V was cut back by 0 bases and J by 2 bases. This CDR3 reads CASSLVGQPNYGYTF. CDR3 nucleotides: TGTGCCAGCAGCTTGGTGGGACAGCCAAACTATGGCTACACCTTC.

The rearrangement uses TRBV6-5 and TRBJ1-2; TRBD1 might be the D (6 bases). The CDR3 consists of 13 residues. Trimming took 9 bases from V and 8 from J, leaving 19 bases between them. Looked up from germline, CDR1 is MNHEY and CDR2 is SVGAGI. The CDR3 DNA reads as TGTGCCAGTAGCCTGTCGGGGGGGCAGGGCTACACCTTC. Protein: CASSLSGGQGYTF.

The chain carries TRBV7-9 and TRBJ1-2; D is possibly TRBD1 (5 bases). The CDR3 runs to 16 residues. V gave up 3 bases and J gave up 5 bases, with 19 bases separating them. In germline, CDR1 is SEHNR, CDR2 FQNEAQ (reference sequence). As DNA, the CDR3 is TGTGCCAGCAGCTTCAGGCTAGGAGGGGAAGGATATGGCTACACCTTC. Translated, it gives CASSFRLGGEGYGYTF.

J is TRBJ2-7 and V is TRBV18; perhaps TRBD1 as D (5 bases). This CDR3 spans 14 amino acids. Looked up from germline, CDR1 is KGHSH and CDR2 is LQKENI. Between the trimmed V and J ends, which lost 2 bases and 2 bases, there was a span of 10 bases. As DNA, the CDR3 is TGTGCCAGCTCACCAGGACAAGCGACCTACGAGCAGTACTTC. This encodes CASSPGQATYEQYF.

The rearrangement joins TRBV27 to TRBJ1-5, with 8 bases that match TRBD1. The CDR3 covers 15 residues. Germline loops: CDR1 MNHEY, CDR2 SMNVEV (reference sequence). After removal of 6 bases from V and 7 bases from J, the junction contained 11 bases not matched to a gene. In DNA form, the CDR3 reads TGTGCCAGCAGCCCAACAGACAGGGGCGACCAGCCCCAGCATTTT. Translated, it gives CASSPTDRGDQPQHF.

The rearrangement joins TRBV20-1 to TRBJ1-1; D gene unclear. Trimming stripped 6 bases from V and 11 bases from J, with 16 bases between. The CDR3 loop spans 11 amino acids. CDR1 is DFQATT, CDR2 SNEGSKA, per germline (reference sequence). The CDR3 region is CSAEKQKSAFF. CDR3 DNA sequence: TGCAGTGCGGAAAAACAGAAGAGTGCTTTCTTT.

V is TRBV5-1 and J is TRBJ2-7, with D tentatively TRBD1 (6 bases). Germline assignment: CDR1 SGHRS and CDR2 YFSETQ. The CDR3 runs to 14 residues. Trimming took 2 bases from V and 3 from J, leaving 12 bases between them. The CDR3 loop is CASSLQGTFYEQYF. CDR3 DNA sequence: TGCGCCAGCAGCTTACAGGGAACCTTCTACGAGCAGTACTTC.

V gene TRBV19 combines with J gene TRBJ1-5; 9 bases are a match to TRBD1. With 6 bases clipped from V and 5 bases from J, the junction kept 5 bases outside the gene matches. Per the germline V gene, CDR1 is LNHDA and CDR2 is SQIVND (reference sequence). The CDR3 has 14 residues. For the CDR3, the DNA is TGTGCCAGTAGGACGGGACAGGGCCATCAGCCCCAGCATTTT. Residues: CASRTGQGHQPQHF.

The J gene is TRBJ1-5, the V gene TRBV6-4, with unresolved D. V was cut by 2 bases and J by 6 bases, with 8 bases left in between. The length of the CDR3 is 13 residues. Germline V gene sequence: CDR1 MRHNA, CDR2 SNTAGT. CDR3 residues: CASSDSTGQPQHF. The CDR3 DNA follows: TGTGCCAGCAGTGACAGTACTGGTCAGCCCCAGCATTTT.

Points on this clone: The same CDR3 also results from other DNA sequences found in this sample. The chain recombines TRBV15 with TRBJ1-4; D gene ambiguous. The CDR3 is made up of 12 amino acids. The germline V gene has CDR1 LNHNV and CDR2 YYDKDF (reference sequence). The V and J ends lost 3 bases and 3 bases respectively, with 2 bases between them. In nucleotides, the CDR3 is TGTGCCACCAGCAGCCCTAATGAAAAACTGTTTTTT. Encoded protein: CATSSPNEKLFF.

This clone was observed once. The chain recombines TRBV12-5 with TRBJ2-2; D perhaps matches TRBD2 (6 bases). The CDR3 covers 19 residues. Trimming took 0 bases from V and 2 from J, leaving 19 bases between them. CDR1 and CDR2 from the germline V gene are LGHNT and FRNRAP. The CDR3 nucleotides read TGTGCTAGTGGTTTGGTACAAAAAGGGGCGGGGAGAAACACCGGGGAGCTGTTTTTT. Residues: CASGLVQKGAGRNTGELFF.

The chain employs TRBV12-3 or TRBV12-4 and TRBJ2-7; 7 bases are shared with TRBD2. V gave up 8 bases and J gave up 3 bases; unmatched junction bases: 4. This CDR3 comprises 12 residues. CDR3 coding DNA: TGTGCCAGCGGAAGGACTAGCTACGAGCAGTACTTC. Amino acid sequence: CASGRTSYEQYF.

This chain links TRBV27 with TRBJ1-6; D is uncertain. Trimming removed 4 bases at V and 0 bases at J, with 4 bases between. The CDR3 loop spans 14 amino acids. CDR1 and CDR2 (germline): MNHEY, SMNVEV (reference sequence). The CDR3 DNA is TGTGCCAGCAGTTACAGCTCCTATAATTCACCCCTCCACTTT. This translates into CASSYSSYNSPLHF.

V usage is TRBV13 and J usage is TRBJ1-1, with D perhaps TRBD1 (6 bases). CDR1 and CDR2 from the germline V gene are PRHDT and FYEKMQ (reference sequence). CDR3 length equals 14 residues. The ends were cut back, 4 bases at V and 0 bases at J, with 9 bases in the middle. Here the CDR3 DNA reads TGTGCCAGCAGCTACACAGGGATGAACACTGAAGCTTTCTTT. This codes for CASSYTGMNTEAFF.

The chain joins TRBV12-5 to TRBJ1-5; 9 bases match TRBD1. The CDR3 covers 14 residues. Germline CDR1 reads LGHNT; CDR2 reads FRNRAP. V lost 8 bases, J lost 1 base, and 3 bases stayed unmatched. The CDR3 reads CASWTGASNQPQHF. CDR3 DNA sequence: TGTGCTAGTTGGACAGGGGCAAGCAATCAGCCCCAGCATTTT.

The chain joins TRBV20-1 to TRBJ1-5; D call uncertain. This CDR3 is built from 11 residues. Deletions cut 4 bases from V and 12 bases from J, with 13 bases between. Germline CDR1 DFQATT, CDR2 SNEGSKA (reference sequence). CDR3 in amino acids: CSATYSSFQHF. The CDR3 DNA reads TGCAGTGCTACTTACTCCTCCTTCCAGCATTTT.

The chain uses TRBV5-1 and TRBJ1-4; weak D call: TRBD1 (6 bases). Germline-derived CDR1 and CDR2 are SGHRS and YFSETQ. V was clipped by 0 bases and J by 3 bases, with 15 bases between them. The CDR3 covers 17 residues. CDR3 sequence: CASSLGSTGRSNEKLFF. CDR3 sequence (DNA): TGCGCCAGCAGCTTGGGAAGTACAGGGAGGTCTAATGAAAAACTGTTTTTT.

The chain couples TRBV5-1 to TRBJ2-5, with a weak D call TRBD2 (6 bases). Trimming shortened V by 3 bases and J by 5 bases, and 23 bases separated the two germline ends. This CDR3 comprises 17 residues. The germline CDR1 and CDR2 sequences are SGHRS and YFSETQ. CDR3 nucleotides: TGCGCCAGCAGCTCGATCCTCTCGGGGACGGGGGTGGAGACCCAGTACTTC. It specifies CASSSILSGTGVETQYF.

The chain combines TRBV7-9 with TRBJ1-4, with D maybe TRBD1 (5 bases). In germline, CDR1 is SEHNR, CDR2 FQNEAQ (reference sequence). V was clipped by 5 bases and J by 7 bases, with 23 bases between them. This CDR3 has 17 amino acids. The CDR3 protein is CASSTGTTVGGVEKLFF. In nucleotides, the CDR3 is TGTGCCAGCAGCACCGGGACCACAGTCGGGGGAGTTGAAAAACTGTTTTTT.

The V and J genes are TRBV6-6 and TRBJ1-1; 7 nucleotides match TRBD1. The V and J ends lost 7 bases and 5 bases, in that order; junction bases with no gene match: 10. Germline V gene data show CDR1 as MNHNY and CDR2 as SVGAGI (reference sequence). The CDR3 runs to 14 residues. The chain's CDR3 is CASIIQGRETEAFF. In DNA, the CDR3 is TGTGCCAGCATCATACAGGGGCGGGAAACTGAAGCTTTCTTT.

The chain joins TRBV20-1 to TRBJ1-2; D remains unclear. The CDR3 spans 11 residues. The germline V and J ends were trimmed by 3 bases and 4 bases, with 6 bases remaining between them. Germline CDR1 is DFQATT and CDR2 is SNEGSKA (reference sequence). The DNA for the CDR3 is TGCAGTGCTAGCCCCAGCTATGGCTACACCTTC. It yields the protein CSASPSYGYTF.

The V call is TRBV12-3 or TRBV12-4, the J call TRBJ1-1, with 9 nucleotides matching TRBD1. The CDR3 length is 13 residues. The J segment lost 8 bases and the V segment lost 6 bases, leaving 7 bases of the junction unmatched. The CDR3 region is CASSSGTGREAFF. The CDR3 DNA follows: TGTGCCAGCAGCAGCGGGACAGGGCGGGAAGCTTTCTTT.